The sample holds a few counts of the clone carrying this T cell receptor beta chain. Its antigen is not identified. This sample is drawn from a study of Tregs in tolerant kidney transplant recipients. Study observations and caveats: Biological reproducibility was not directly addressed, but technical replication error appeared minimal. Expanding Tregs on activated donor B cells appeared to best identify donor-specific TCRbeta clones. Findings come from small patient numbers and require larger validation.

Thawed PBMCs were FACS-sorted into unstimulated CD4+CD25+CD127- regulatory T cells, CD4+CD25- non-regulatory cells, CD4 and CD8 cells. The ends were cut back, 3 bases at V and 2 bases at J, with 22 bases in the middle. The CDR3 length is 18 residues. Germline assignment: CDR1 SGHRS and CDR2 YFSETQ. Profiling relied on immunoSEQ multiplex PCR, and the TCRdb table lists in-frame clones only, not all of them. Of tens of thousands of clones detected, roughly 84% appear once; the ten largest clones hold about 4.7%. The sample taken for sequencing was CD4+ T cells from blood. V gene TRBV5-1 combines with J gene TRBJ2-3; tentatively, D is TRBD1 or TRBD2 (6 bases each). The receptor was isolated from a human donor in good health. The CDR3 loop reads CASSSRRGIDRSTDTQYF. The DNA of the CDR3 is TGCGCCAGCAGCTCAAGGAGGGGGATAGACAGATCCACAGATACGCAGTATTTT.